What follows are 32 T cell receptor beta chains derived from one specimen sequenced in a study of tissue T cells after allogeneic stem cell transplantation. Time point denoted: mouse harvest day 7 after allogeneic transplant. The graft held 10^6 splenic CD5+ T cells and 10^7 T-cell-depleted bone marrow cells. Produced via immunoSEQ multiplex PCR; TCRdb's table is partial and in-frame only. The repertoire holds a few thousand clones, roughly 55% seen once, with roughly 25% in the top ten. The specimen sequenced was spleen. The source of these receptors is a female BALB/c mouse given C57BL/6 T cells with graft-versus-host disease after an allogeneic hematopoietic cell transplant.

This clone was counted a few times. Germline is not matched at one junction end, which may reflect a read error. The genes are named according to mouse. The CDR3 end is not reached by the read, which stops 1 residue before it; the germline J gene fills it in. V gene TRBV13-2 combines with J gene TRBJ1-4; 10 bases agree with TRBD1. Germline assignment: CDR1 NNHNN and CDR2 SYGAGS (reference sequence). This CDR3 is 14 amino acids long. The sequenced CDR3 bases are TGTGCCAGCAGTGACAGGGGGCGAAACGAAAGATTATTT. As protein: CASSDRGRNERLF. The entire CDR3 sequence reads CASSDRGRNERLFF.

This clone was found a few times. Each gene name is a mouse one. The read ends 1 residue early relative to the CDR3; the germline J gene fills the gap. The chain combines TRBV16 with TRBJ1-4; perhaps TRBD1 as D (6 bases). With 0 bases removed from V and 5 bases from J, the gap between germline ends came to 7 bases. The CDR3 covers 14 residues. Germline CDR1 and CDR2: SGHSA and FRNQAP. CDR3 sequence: CASSLEQGNERLFF. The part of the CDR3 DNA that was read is TGTGCAAGCAGCTTAGAGCAGGGGAACGAAAGATTATTT. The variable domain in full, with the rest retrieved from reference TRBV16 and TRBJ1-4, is NAGVIQTPRHKVTGKGQEATLWCEPISGHSAVFWYRQTIVQGLEFLTYFRNQAPIDDSGMPKERFSAQMPNQSHSTLKIQSTQPQDSAVYLCASSLEQGNERLFFGHGTKLSVL.

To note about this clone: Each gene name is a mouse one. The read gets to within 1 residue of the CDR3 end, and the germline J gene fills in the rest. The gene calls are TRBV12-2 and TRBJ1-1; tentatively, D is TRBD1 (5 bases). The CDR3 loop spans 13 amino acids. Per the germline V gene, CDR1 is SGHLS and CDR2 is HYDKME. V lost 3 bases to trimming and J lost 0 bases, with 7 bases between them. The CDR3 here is CASSWTTNTEVFF. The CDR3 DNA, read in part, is TGTGCCAGCTCTTGGACAACAAACACAGAAGTCTTC.

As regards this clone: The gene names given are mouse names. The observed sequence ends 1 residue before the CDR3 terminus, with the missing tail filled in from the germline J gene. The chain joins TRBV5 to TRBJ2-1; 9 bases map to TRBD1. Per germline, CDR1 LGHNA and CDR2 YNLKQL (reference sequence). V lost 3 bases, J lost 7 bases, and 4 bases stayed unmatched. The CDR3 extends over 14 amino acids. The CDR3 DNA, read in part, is TGTGCCAGCAGCCAGGACAGGGGAGGGGCTGAGCAGTTC. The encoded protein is CASSQDRGGAEQF. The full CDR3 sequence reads CASSQDRGGAEQFF.

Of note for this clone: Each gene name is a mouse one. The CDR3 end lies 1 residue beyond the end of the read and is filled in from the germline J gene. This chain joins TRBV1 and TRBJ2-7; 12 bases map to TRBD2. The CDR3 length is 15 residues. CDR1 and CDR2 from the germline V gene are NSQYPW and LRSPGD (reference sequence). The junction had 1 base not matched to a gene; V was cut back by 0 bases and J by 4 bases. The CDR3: CTCSADGTGGYEQYF. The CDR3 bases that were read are TGCACCTGCAGTGCAGATGGGACTGGGGGGTATGAACAGTAC.

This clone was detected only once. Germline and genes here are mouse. This chain's CDR3 is CASSLDSAETLYF. Partial CDR3 DNA: TGTGCAAGCAGCTTAGATAGTGCAGAAACGCTGTAT. V usage is TRBV16 and J usage is TRBJ2-3; unclear D gene. From the germline J gene comes the end of the CDR3, since the read stops 1 residue before it. The ends were cut back, 0 bases at V and 0 bases at J, with 1 base in the middle. Germline values: CDR1 SGHSA, CDR2 FRNQAP. The CDR3 runs 13 residues. The complete variable domain, with remaining parts taken from reference TRBV16 and TRBJ2-3, reads NAGVIQTPRHKVTGKGQEATLWCEPISGHSAVFWYRQTIVQGLEFLTYFRNQAPIDDSGMPKERFSAQMPNQSHSTLKIQSTQPQDSAVYLCASSLDSAETLYFGSGTRLTVL.

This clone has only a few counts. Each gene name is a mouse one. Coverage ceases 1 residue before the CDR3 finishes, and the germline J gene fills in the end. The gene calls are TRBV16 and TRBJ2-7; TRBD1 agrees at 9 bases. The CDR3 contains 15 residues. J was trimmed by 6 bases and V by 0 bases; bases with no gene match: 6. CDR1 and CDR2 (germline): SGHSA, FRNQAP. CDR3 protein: CASSLDTGGGLEQYF. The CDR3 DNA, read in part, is TGTGCAAGCAGCTTAGATACAGGGGGCGGGCTTGAACAGTAC.

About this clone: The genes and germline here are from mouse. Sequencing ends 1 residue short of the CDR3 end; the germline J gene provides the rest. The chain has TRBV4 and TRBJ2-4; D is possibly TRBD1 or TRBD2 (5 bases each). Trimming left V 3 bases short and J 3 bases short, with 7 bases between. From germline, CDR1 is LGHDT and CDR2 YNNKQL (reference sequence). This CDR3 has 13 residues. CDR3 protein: CASSYRGQNTLYF. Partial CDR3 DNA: TGTGCCAGCAGCTACCGGGGGCAAAACACCTTGTAC.

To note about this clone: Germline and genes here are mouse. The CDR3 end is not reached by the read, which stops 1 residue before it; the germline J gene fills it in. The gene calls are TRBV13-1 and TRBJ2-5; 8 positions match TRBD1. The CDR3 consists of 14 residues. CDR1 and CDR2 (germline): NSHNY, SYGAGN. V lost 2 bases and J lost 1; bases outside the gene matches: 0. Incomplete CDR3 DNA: TGTGCCAGCAGTGAACAGGGGGACCAAGACACCCAGTAC. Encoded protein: CASSEQGDQDTQY. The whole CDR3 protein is CASSEQGDQDTQYF.

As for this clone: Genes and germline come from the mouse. Incomplete CDR3 DNA: TGTGCCAGCAGCCATAGACCGGGGGGAGATGAACAGTAC. It translates to CASSHRPGGDEQY. The complete CDR3 protein is CASSHRPGGDEQYF. V usage is TRBV5 and J usage is TRBJ2-7; D perhaps matches TRBD2 (6 bases). The read stops 1 residue short of the end of the CDR3; the missing end is completed from the germline J gene. V was clipped by 3 bases and J by 5 bases, with 14 bases between them. CDR1 and CDR2 (germline): LGHNA, YNLKQL (reference sequence). This CDR3 comprises 14 residues.

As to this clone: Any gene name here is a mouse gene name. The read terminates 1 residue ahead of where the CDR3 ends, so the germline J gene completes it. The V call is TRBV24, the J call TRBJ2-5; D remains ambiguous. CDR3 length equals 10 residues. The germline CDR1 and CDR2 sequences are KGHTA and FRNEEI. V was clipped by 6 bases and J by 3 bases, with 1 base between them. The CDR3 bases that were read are TGTGCCAGCAGGCAAGACACCCAGTAC. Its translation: CASRQDTQY. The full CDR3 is CASRQDTQYF.

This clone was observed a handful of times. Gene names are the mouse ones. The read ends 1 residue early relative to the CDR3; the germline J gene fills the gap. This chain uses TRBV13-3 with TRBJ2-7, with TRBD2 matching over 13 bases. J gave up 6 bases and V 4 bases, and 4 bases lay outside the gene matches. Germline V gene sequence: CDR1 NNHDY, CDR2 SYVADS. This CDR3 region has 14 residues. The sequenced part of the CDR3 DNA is TGTGCCAGCAGTCCCGGACTGGGGGGGCGTGAACAGTAC. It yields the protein CASSPGLGGREQY. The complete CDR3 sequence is CASSPGLGGREQYF.

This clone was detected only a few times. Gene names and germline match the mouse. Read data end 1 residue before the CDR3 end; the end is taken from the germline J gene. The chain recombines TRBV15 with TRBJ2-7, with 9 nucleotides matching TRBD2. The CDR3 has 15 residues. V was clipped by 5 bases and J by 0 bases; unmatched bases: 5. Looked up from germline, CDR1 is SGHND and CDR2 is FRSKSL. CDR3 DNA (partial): TGTGCCAGCAGTCTCGGACTGGGGCCCTCCTATGAACAGTAC. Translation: CASSLGLGPSYEQY. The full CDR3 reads CASSLGLGPSYEQYF.

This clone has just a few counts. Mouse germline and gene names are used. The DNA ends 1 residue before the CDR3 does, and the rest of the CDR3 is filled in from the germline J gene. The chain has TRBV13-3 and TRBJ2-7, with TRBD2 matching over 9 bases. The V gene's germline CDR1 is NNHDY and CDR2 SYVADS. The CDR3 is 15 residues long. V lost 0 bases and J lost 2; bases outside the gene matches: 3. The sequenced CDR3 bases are TGTGCCAGCAGTGATGGGGCTGGGGGGGCCTATGAACAGTAC. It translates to CASSDGAGGAYEQY. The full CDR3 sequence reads CASSDGAGGAYEQYF.

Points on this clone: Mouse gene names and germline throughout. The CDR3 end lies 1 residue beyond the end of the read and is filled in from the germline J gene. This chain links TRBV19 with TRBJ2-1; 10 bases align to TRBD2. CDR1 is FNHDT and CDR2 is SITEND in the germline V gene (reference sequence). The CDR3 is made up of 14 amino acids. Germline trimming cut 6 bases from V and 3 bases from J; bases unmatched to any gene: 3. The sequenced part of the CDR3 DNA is TGTGCCAGCACCCGACTGGGGGGCTATGCTGAGCAGTTC. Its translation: CASTRLGGYAEQF. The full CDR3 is CASTRLGGYAEQFF.

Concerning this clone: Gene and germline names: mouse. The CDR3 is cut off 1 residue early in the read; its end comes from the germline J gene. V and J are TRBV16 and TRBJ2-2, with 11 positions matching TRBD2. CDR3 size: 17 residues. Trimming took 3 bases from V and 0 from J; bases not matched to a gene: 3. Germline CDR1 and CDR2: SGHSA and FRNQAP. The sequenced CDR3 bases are TGTGCAAGCAGCTTCAGACTGGGGGGGGCAAACACCGGGCAGCTCTAC. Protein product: CASSFRLGGANTGQLY. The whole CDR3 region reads CASSFRLGGANTGQLYF.

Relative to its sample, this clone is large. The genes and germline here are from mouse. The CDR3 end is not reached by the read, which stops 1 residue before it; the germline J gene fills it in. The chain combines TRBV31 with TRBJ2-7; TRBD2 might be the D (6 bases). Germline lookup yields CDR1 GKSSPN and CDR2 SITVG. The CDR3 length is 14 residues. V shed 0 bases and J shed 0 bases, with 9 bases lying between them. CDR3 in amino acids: CAWSLPGVSYEQYF. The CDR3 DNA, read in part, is TGTGCCTGGAGTCTACCTGGGGTCTCCTATGAACAGTAC.

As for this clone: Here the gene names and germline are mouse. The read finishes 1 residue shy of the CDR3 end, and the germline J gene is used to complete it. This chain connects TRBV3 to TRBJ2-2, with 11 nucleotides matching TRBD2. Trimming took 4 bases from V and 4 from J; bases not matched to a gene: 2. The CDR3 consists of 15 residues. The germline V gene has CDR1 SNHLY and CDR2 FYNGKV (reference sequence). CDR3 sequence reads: CASSSGTGGTGQLYF. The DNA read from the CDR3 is TGTGCCAGCAGCTCCGGGACTGGGGGCACCGGGCAGCTCTAC.

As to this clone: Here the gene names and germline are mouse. The part of the CDR3 DNA that was read is TGTGCCAGCAGTATAAGGGAGGGCACCGGGCAGCTCTAC. Translation: CASSIREGTGQLY. In full, the CDR3 reads CASSIREGTGQLYF. V and J are TRBV19 and TRBJ2-2; no firm D call. Read data end 1 residue before the CDR3 end; the end is taken from the germline J gene. This CDR3 comprises 14 residues. CDR1 is FNHDT and CDR2 is SITEND in the germline V gene (reference sequence). The germline V and J ends were trimmed by 1 base and 4 bases, with 8 bases remaining between them.

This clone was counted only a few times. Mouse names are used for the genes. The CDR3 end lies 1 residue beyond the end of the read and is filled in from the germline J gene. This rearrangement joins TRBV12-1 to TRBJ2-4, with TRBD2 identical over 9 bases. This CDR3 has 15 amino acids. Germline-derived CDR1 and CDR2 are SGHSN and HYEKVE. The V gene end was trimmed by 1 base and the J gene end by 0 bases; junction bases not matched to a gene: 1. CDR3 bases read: TGTGCCAGCTCTCTAGACTGGGGGAGTCAAAACACCTTGTAC. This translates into CASSLDWGSQNTLY. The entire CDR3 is CASSLDWGSQNTLYF.

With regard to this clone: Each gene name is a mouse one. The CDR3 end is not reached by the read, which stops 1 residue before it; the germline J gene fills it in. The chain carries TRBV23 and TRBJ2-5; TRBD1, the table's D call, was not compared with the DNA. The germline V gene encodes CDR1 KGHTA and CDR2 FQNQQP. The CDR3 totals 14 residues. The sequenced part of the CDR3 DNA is TGCTCCAGCAGTCAAGGACAGGGGATAGACACCCAGTAC. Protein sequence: CSSSQGQGIDTQY. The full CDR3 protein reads CSSSQGQGIDTQYF.

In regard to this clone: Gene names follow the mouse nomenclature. CDR3: CASSLSTGQGITEVFF. The CDR3 DNA, read in part, is TGTGCCAGCAGTCTGTCGACCGGACAGGGTATCACAGAAGTCTTC. The chain couples TRBV26 to TRBJ1-1; 8 bases match TRBD1. The read ends 1 residue shy of where the CDR3 ends; the end is completed using the germline J gene. The CDR3 has 16 amino acids. CDR1 is KGHPV and CDR2 is FQNQEV in the germline V gene (reference sequence). The junction had 7 bases not matched to a gene; V was cut back by 0 bases and J by 4 bases.

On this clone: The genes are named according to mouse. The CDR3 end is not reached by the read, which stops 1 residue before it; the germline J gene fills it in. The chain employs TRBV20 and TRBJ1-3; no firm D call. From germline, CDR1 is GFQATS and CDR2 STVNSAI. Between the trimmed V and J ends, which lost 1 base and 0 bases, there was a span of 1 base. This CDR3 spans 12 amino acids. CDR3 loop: CGARGSGNTLYF. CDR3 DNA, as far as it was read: TGTGGTGCTAGGGGTTCTGGAAATACGCTCTAT.

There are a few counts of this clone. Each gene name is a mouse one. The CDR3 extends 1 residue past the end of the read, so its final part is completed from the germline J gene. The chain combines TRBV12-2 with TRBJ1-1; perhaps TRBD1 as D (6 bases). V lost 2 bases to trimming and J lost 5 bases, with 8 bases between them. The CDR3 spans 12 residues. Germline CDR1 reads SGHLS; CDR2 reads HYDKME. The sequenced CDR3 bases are TGTGCCAGCTCTCCCGGGACAACAGAAGTCTTC. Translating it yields CASSPGTTEVF. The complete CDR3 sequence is CASSPGTTEVFF.

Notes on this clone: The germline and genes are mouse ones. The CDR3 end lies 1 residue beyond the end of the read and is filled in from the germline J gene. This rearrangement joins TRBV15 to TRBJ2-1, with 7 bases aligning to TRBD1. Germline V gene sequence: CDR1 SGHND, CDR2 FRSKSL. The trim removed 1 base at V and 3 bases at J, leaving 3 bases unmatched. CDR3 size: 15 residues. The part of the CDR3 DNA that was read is TGTGCCAGCAGTTTAGAGGCAGGGGGCTATGCTGAGCAGTTC. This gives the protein CASSLEAGGYAEQF. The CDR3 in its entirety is CASSLEAGGYAEQFF.

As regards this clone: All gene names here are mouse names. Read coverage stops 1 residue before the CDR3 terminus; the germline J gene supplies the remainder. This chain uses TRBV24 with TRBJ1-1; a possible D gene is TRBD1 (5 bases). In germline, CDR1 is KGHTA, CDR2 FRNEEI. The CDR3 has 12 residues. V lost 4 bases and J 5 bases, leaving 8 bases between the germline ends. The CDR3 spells CASSPRGTEVFF. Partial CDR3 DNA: TGTGCCAGCAGTCCTCGGGGGACAGAAGTCTTC.

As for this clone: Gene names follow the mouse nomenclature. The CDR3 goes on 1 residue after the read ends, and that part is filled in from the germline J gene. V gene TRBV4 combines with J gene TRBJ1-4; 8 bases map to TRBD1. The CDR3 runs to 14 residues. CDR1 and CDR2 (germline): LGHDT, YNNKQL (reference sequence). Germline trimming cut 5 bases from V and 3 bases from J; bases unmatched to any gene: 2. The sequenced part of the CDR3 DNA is TGTGCCAGCAGCCTGACAGGGGCCAACGAAAGATTATTT. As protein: CASSLTGANERLF. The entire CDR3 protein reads CASSLTGANERLFF. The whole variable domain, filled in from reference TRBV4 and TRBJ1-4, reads ETAVFQTPNYHVTQVGNEVSFNCKQTLGHDTMYWYKQDSKKLLKIMFSYNNKQLIVNETVPRRFSPQSSDKAHLNLRIKSVEPEDSAVYLCASSLTGANERLFFGHGTKLSVL.

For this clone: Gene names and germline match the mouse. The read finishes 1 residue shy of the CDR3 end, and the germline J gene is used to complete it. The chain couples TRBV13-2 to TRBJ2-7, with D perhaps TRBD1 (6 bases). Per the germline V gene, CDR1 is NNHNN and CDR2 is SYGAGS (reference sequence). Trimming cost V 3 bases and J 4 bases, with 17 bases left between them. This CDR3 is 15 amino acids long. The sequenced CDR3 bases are TGTGCCAGCGGTGGGACAGCCCTTTTACTATATGAACAGTAC. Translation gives CASGGTALLLYEQY. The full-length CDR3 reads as CASGGTALLLYEQYF.

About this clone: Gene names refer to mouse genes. The sequenced part of the CDR3 DNA is TGTGCCAGCACCGACAGGGGGTCTGGAAATACGCTCTAT. It specifies CASTDRGSGNTLY. The entire CDR3 protein reads CASTDRGSGNTLYF. J is TRBJ1-3 and V is TRBV19; 9 positions agree with TRBD1. The CDR3 extends 1 residue past the end of the read, so its final part is completed from the germline J gene. V dropped 6 bases and J dropped 1; count of bases not matched to a gene: 2. CDR1 and CDR2 from the germline V gene are FNHDT and SITEND (reference sequence). This CDR3 contains 14 residues.

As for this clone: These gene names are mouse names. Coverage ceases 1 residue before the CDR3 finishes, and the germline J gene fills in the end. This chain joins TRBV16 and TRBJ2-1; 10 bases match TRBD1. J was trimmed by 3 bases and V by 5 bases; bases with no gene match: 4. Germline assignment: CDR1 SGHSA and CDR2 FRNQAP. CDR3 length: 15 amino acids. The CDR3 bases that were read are TGTGCAAGCAGCCTCCGGGACAGGGGCTATGCTGAGCAGTTC. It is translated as CASSLRDRGYAEQF. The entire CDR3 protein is CASSLRDRGYAEQFF.

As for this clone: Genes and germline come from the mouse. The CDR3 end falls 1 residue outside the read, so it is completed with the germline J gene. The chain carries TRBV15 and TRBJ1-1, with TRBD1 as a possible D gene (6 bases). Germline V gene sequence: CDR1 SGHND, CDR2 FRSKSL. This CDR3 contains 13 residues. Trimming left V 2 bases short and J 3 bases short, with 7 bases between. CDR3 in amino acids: CASSLRQDTEVFF. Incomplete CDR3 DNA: TGTGCCAGCAGTTTAAGACAGGACACAGAAGTCTTC.

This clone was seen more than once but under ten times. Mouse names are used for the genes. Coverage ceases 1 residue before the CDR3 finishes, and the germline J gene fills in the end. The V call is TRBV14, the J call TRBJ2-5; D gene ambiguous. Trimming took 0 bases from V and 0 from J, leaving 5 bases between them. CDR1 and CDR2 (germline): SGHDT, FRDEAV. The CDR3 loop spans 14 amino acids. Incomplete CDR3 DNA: TGTGCCAGCAGTTTCTGGATTAACCAAGACACCCAGTAC. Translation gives CASSFWINQDTQY. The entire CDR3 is CASSFWINQDTQYF.